The sequence of this T cell receptor beta chain was determined in a study of T cell changes during pregnancy in multiple sclerosis. Generated by immunoSEQ multiplex PCR, the TCRdb table keeps only in-frame clones and is missing some. The sample holds 83,000 or so clones, 94% seen once. V was clipped by 4 bases and J by 6 bases; unmatched bases: 6. The CDR3 extends over 14 amino acids. Germline V CDR1 and CDR2: MNHEY, SMNVEV (reference sequence). The sequence was collected from a female donor in good health, enrolled as a control in a pregnancy study. The chain combines TRBV27 with TRBJ2-7; 10 bases match TRBD2. The sample consisted of peripheral blood, taken after pregnancy. CDR3 bases: TGTGCCAGCAGTTACGAGCGGGAGGGCCTCGAGCAGTACTTC. Encoded protein: CASSYEREGLEQYF.